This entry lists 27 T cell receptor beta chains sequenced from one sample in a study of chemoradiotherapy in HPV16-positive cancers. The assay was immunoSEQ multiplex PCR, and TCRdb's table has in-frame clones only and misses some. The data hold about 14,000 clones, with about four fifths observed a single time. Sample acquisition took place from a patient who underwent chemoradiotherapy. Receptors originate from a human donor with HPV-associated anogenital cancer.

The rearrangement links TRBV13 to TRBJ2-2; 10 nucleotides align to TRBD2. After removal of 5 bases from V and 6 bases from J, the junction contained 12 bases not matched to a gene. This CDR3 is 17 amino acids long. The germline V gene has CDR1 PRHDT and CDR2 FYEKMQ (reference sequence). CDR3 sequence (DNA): TGTGCCAGCAGCCCCCGTCCGCTAGCGGGAGAGGCCGGGGAGCTGTTTTTT. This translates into CASSPRPLAGEAGELFF.

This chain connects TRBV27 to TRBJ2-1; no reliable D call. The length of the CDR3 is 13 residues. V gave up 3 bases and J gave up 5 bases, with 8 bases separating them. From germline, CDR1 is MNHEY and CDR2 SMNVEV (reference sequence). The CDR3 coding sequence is TGTGCCAGCAGTTTTGCCGATAACAATGAGCAGTTCTTC. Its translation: CASSFADNNEQFF.

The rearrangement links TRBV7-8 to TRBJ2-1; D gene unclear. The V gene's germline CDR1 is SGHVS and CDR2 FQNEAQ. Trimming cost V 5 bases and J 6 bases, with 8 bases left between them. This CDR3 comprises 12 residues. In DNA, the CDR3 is TGTGCCAGCAGCCGGCACAGCAATGAGCAGTTCTTC. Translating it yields CASSRHSNEQFF. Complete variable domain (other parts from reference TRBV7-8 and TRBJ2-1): GAGVSQSPRYKVAKRGQDVALRCDPISGHVSLFWYQQALGQGPEFLTYFQNEAQLDKSGLPSDRFFAERPEGSVSTLKIQRTQQEDSAVYLCASSRHSNEQFFGPGTRLTVL.

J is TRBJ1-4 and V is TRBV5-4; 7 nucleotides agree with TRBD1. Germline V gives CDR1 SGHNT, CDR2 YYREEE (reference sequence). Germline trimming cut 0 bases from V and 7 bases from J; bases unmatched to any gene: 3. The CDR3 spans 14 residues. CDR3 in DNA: TGTGCCAGCAGCTTGGGACAGGGTTCTGAAAAACTGTTTTTT. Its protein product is CASSLGQGSEKLFF.

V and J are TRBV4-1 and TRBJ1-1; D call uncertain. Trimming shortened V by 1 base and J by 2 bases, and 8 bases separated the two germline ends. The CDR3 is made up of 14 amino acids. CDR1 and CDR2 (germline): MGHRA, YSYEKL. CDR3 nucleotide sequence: TGCGCCAGCAGCCAAGCCGACTTTAACACTGAAGCTTTCTTT. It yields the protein CASSQADFNTEAFF.

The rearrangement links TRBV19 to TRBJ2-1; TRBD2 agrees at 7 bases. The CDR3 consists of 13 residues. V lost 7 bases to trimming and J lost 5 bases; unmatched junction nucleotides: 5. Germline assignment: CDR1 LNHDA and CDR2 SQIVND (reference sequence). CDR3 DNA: TGTGCCAGTACAAGCGGGAACAACAATGAGCAGTTCTTC. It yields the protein CASTSGNNNEQFF.

The CDR3 region has the DNA TGTGCCAGCAGCTTGATGGGACTAGCGGGGAGTGATGGTTTCGATGAGCAGTTCTTC. Translating gives CASSLMGLAGSDGFDEQFF. This chain joins TRBV5-6 and TRBJ2-1, with TRBD2 matching over 13 bases. With 1 base clipped from V and 8 bases from J, the junction kept 15 bases outside the gene matches. Germline-derived CDR1 and CDR2 are SGHDT and YYEEEE. This CDR3 has 19 amino acids.

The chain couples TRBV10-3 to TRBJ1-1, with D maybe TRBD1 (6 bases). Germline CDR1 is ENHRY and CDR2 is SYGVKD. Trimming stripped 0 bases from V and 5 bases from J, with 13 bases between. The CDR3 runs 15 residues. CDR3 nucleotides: TGTGCCATCAGTGAGTCAACAGGGAGTCGGACTGAAGCTTTCTTT. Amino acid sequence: CAISESTGSRTEAFF.

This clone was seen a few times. This chain's CDR3 is CASSWGGEADTQYF. The CDR3 nucleotides are TGTGCCAGCAGCTGGGGAGGGGAGGCAGATACGCAGTATTTT. The chain recombines TRBV5-6 with TRBJ2-3, with 7 bases aligning to TRBD2. The length of the CDR3 is 14 residues. With V trimmed by 3 bases and J by 4 bases, 5 bases remained unmatched. Per germline, CDR1 SGHDT and CDR2 YYEEEE.

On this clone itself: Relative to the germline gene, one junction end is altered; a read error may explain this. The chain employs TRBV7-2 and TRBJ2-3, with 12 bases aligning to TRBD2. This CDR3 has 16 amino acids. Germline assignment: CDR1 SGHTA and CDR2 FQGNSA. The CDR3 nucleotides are TGTGCCAGCAGCCTAGCGGGAGGGCCGAGGGGTGATACGCAGTATTTT. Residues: CASSLAGGPRGDTQYF.

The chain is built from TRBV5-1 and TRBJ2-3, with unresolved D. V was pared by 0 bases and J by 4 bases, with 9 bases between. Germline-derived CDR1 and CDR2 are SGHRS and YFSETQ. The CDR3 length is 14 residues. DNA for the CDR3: TGCGCCAGCAGCTTGGAACAGATGGCAGATACGCAGTATTTT. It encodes CASSLEQMADTQYF. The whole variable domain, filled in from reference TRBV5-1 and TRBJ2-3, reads KAGVTQTPRYLIKTRGQQVTLSCSPISGHRSVSWYQQTPGQGLQFLFEYFSETQRNKGNFPGRFSGRQFSNSRSEMNVSTLELGDSALYLCASSLEQMADTQYFGPGTRLTVL.

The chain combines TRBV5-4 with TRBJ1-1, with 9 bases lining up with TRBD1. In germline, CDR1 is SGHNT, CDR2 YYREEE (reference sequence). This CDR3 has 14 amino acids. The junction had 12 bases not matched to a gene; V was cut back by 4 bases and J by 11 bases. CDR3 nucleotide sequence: TGTGCCAGCAGCCCAGGGACAGGGCTGGTAGGCGCTTTCTTT. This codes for CASSPGTGLVGAFF.

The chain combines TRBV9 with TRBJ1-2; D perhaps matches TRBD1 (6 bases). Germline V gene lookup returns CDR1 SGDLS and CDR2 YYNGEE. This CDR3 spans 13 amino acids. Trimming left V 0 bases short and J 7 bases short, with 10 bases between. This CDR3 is CASSVDRVRGYTF. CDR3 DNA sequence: TGTGCCAGCAGCGTAGACAGGGTTCGTGGCTACACCTTC.

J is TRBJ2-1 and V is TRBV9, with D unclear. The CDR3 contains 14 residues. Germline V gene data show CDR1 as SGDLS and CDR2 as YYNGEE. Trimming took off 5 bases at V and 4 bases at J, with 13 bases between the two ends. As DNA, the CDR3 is TGTGCCAGCAGTGAGACGGAGATTTACAATGAGCAGTTCTTC. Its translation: CASSETEIYNEQFF.

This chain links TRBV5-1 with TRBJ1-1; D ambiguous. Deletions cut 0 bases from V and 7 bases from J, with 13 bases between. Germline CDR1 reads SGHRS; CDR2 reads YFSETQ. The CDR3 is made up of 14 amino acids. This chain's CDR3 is CASSLVGQEDEAFF. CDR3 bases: TGCGCCAGCAGCTTGGTCGGGCAGGAGGATGAAGCTTTCTTT. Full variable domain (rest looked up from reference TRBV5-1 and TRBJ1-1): KAGVTQTPRYLIKTRGQQVTLSCSPISGHRSVSWYQQTPGQGLQFLFEYFSETQRNKGNFPGRFSGRQFSNSRSEMNVSTLELGDSALYLCASSLVGQEDEAFFGQGTRLTVV.

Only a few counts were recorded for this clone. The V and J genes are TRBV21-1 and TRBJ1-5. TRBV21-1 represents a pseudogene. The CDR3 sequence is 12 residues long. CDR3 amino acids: CASGGPYQPQHF. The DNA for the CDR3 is TGTGCCAGCGGTGGTCCTTATCAGCCCCAGCATTTT.

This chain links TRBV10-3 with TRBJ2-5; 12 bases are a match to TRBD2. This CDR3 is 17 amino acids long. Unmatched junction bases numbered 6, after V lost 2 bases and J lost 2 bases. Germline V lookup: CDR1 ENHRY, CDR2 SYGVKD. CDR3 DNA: TGTGCCATCAGTGAGAGCCTAGCGGGAGGGAAACAAGAGACCCAGTACTTC. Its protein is CAISESLAGGKQETQYF.

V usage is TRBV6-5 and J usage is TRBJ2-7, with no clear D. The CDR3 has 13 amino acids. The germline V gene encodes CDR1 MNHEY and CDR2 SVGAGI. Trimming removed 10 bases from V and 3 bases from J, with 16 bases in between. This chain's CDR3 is CATATGRNYEQYF. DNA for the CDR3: TGTGCCACCGCTACGGGCCGGAACTACGAGCAGTACTTC.

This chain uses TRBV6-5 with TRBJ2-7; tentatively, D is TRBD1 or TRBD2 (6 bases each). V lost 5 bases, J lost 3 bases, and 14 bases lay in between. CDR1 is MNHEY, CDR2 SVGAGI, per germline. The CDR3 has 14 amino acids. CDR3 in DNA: TGTGCCAGCAGTAGGGGGAACGGGGGCTACGAGCAGTACTTC. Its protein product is CASSRGNGGYEQYF.

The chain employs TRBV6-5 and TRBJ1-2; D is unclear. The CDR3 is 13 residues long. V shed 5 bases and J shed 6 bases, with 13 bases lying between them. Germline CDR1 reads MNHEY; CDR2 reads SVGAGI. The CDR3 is CASSGTNPHGYTF. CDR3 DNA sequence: TGTGCCAGCAGTGGAACTAACCCCCATGGCTACACCTTC.

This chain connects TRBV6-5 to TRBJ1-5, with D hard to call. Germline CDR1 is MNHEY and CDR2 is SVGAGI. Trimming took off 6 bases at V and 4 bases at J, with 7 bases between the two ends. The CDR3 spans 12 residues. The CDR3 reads CASRVGNQPQHF. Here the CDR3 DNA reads TGTGCCAGCAGGGTAGGGAATCAGCCCCAGCATTTT.

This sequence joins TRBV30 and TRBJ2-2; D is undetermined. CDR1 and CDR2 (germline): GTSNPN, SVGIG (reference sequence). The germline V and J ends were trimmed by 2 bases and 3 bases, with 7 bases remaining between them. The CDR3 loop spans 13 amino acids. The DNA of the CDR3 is TGTGCCTGGAGTACCATGCACACCGGGGAGCTGTTTTTT. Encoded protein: CAWSTMHTGELFF. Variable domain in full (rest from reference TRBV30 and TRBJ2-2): SQTIHQWPATLVQPVGSPLSLECTVEGTSNPNLYWYRQAAGRGLQLLFYSVGIGQISSEVPQNLSASRPQDRQFILSSKKLLLSDSGFYLCAWSTMHTGELFFGEGSRLTVL.

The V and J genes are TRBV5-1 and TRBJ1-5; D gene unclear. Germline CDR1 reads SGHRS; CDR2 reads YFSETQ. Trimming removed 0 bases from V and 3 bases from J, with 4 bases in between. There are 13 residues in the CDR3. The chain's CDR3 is CASSLVSNQPQHF. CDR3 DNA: TGCGCCAGCAGCTTGGTATCCAATCAGCCCCAGCATTTT.

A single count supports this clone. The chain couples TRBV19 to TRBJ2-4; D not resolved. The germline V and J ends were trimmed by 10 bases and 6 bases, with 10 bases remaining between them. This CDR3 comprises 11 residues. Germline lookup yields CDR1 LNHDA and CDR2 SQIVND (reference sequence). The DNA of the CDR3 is TGTGCCACCTCAGAAGGAAACATTCAGTACTTC. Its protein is CATSEGNIQYF.

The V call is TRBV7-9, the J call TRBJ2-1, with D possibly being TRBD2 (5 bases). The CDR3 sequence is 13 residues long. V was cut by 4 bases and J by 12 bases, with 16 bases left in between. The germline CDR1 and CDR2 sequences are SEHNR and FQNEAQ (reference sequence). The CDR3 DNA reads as TGTGCCAGCAGCTACCTCCTCGGGGAGCGGCAGTTCTTC. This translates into CASSYLLGERQFF.

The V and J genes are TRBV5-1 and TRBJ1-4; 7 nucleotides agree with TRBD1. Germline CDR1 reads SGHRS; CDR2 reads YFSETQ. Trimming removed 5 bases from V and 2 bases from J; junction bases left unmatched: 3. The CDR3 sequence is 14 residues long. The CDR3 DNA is TGCGCCAGCAGAACAGGGGTGACTAATGAAAAACTGTTTTTT. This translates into CASRTGVTNEKLFF.

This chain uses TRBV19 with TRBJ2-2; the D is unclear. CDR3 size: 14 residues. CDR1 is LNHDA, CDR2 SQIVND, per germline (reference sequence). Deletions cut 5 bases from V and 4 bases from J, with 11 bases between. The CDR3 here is CASSSAIGTGELFF. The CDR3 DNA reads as TGTGCCAGTAGTTCAGCAATTGGCACCGGGGAGCTGTTTTTT.